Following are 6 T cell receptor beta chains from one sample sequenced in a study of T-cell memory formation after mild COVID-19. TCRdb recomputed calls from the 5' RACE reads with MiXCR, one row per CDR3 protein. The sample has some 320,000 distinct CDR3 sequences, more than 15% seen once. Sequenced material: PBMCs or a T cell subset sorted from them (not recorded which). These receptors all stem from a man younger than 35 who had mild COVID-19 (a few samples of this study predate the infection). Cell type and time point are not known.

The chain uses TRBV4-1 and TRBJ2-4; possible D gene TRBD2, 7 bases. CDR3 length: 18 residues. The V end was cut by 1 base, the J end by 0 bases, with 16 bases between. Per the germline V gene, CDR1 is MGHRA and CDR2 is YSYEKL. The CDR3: CASSQVPAGALAKNIQYF. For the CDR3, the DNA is TGCGCCAGCAGCCAAGTCCCTGCGGGGGCGTTAGCCAAAAACATTCAGTACTTC.

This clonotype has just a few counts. In DNA form, the CDR3 reads TGTGCCAGCAGTTTGAAGGGGACCCAGTACTTC. The encoded protein is CASSLKGTQYF. This chain uses TRBV12-3 or TRBV12-4 with TRBJ2-5; D is unclear. This CDR3 has 11 residues. Trimming removed 3 bases at V and 7 bases at J, with 6 bases between.

Written as DNA, the CDR3 is TGTGCCAGCAACTACGGGTACAGGGGCGGCGCAGGCAGTCAGCCCCAGCATTTT. The encoded protein is CASNYGYRGGAGSQPQHF. This sequence joins TRBV6-6 and TRBJ1-5; TRBD1 matches at 7 bases. Germline V gene lookup returns CDR1 MNHNY and CDR2 SVGAGI (reference sequence). CDR3 length: 18 amino acids. With 7 bases clipped from V and 6 bases from J, the junction kept 21 bases outside the gene matches.

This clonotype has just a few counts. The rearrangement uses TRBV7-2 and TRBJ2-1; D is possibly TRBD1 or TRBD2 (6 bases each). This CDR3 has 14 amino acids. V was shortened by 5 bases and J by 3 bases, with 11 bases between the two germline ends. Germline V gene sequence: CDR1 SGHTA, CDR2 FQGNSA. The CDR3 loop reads CASSRRDNYNEQFF. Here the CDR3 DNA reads TGTGCCAGCAGCCGGCGGGACAACTACAATGAGCAGTTCTTC. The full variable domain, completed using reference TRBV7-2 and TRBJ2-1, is GAGVSQSPSNKVTEKGKDVELRCDPISGHTALYWYRQSLGQGLEFLIYFQGNSAPDKSGLPSDRFSAERTGGSVSTLTIQRTQQEDSAVYLCASSRRDNYNEQFFGPGTRLTVL.

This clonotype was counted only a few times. CDR3: CSAQMASGFTDTQYF. DNA for the CDR3: TGCAGTGCTCAGATGGCTAGCGGGTTTACAGATACGCAGTATTTT. V is TRBV20-1 and J is TRBJ2-3; 8 nucleotides match TRBD2. After removal of 5 bases from V and 3 bases from J, the junction contained 10 bases not matched to a gene. The CDR3 is 15 residues long. Per the germline V gene, CDR1 is DFQATT and CDR2 is SNEGSKA (reference sequence).

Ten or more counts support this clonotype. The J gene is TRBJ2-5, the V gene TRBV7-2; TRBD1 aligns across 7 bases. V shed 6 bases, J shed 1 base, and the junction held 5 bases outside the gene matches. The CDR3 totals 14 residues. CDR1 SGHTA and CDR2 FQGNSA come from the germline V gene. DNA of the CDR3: TGTGCCAGCAGTAGAACAGGGGTCCAAGAGACCCAGTACTTC. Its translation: CASSRTGVQETQYF.